This entry concerns a single T cell receptor (beta chain). Its antigen remains unidentified. This specimen belongs to a study of shared clonotypes between healthy human individuals. Points from the study as a whole: Generation probabilities of non-shared clonotypes were lower (relative to those shared by all four donors).

Only in-frame clones appear in the TCRdb table, and some are missing; sequencing was by immunoSEQ multiplex PCR. The sample includes 2 million to 2.5 million clones, around 96% of them seen just once. Naive CD8 cells were CD45RO-negative, positively selected for CCR7, excluding terminally differentiated effector memory CD45RA+ cells. The study drew all its donors from Caucasian adults living in Nashville, Tennessee. CDR1 is SGHDN and CDR2 is FVKESK in the germline V gene. This CDR3 region has 17 residues. Trimming stripped 0 bases from V and 6 bases from J, with 17 bases between. The rearrangement uses TRBV14 and TRBJ1-4; D gene ambiguous. The source material was naive CD8+ T cells sorted from blood. The receptor was isolated from a man aged 18-30 years in good health. CDR3 sequence (DNA): TGTGCCAGCAGCCAAGACGTCTATGGGGAGTGGGATGAAAAACTGTTTTTT. Its protein product is CASSQDVYGEWDEKLFF.